The T cell receptor (beta chain) described here comes from a study of T cells after yellow fever vaccination. The 5'RACE template-switching step produced TCR cDNA and added a universal primer site and UMIs. MiXCR, run by TCRdb on the 5' RACE reads, gives a single entry per CDR3 protein. The data contain about 330,000 distinct CDR3 sequences, approximately 4% of them seen just once; the ten biggest clones take up around 25%. Study results and limitations: The secondary T-cell response peaked on day 5, not day 15, but was weaker. At less than 97% for CD4 and about 91% for CD8, most primary-vaccination clones showed up again after the booster.

The V end was cut by 4 bases, the J end by 5 bases, with 9 bases between. Germline CDR1 and CDR2: MGHRA and YSYEKL. The CDR3 runs 13 residues. Concerning this clonotype itself: Its antigen is still unknown.

The sequence derives from a man aged 18-30 years who received the YFV17D yellow fever vaccine. Specimen: PBMCs, collected 5 days after the yellow fever booster vaccination. The chain uses TRBV4-1 and TRBJ2-1; D remains unclear. The CDR3 loop is CASSLERHNEQFF. In DNA, the CDR3 is TGCGCCAGCAGCCTAGAGAGGCACAATGAGCAGTTCTTC.